These 17 T cell receptor beta chains came from one sample sequenced in a study of CD8+ T cells in alopecia areata. Indicated treatment: oral pan-JAK inhibitor, 5-10 mg twice daily. Alopecia areata patients had lesional scalp punch biopsies and peripheral blood taken from them. Once RNA had been extracted, it was reverse transcribed into cDNA to act as the sequencing template. Only in-frame clones appear in the TCRdb table, and some are missing; sequencing was by immunoSEQ multiplex PCR. The repertoire holds 15,000 to 20,000 clones, over 50% seen once, with over 7% in the top ten. The source was skin, collected at week 4, from a patient treated with tofacitinib. These receptors were taken from a human donor with alopecia areata.

The chain carries TRBV27 and TRBJ2-5; 10 nucleotides agree with TRBD2. Germline values: CDR1 MNHEY, CDR2 SMNVEV (reference sequence). The V segment lost 2 bases and the J segment 2 bases; nucleotides outside the gene matches: 5. This CDR3 comprises 16 residues. CDR3 sequence (DNA): TGTGCCAGCAGTTTAGGAGCGGGGGGGTTACAAGAGACCCAGTACTTC. Translated: CASSLGAGGLQETQYF.

The V gene is TRBV19, the J gene TRBJ1-1; D unresolved. The CDR3 totals 15 residues. The V end lost 5 bases, the J end lost 4 bases, and 17 bases lay between the germline ends. The germline CDR1 and CDR2 sequences are LNHDA and SQIVND (reference sequence). The CDR3 loop is CASSSREGSGTEAFF. DNA for the CDR3: TGTGCCAGTAGTTCCCGAGAGGGATCAGGCACTGAAGCTTTCTTT.

The V and J genes are TRBV5-1 and TRBJ2-7, with 10 bases that match TRBD2. With 3 bases clipped from V and 7 bases from J, the junction kept 13 bases outside the gene matches. This CDR3 spans 16 amino acids. Germline V gene sequence: CDR1 SGHRS, CDR2 YFSETQ. CDR3 in amino acids: CASSWGSSGGHEEQYF. Written as DNA, the CDR3 is TGCGCCAGCAGCTGGGGATCTAGCGGGGGTCACGAAGAGCAGTACTTC.

The chain links TRBV28 to TRBJ2-7; perhaps TRBD1 as D (6 bases). Between the trimmed V and J ends, which lost 9 bases and 2 bases, there was a span of 8 bases. Per germline, CDR1 MDHEN and CDR2 SYDVKM. This CDR3 spans 11 amino acids. The CDR3 sequence: CASTGTYEQYF. In nucleotides, the CDR3 is TGTGCCAGTACAGGGACCTACGAGCAGTACTTC.

The chain carries TRBV2 and TRBJ2-5; tentatively, D is TRBD1 or TRBD2 (6 bases each). The CDR3 runs 16 residues. V was clipped by 2 bases and J by 7 bases, with 20 bases between them. Germline V gene sequence: CDR1 SNHLY, CDR2 FYNNEI. This chain's CDR3 is CASSESPPGAGGTQYF. For the CDR3, the DNA is TGTGCCAGCAGTGAAAGTCCGCCAGGGGCCGGGGGGACCCAGTACTTC.

The J gene is TRBJ2-5, the V gene TRBV30, with 10 nucleotides matching TRBD2. CDR1 is GTSNPN and CDR2 is SVGIG in the germline V gene (reference sequence). V lost 1 base to trimming and J lost 3 bases; unmatched junction nucleotides: 11. The CDR3 length is 17 residues. CDR3 sequence: CAWSGASGGAGEETQYF. The CDR3 coding sequence is TGTGCCTGGAGTGGCGCAAGCGGGGGGGCGGGGGAAGAGACCCAGTACTTC.

This rearrangement joins TRBV18 to TRBJ2-1, with D maybe TRBD2 (6 bases). V dropped 3 bases and J dropped 13 bases, with 16 bases sitting between them. Per germline, CDR1 KGHSH and CDR2 LQKENI. The CDR3 runs to 13 residues. The CDR3 DNA is TGTGCCAGCTCACCTCTGGAGCGCGGGGACCAGTTCTTC. Encoded protein: CASSPLERGDQFF.

This clone turned up a few times. This chain joins TRBV5-4 and TRBJ1-5; 9 nucleotides line up with TRBD1. The junction had 2 bases not matched to a gene; V was cut back by 0 bases and J by 4 bases. This CDR3 region has 15 residues. Germline-derived CDR1 and CDR2 are SGHNT and YYREEE (reference sequence). DNA for the CDR3: TGTGCCAGCAGCTTGGAGGGGACAGGGAATCAGCCCCAGCATTTT. Its translation is CASSLEGTGNQPQHF.

CDR3 protein: CASSIKTGGGTEAFF. The CDR3, as DNA: TGTGCCAGTAGTATAAAAACAGGAGGCGGAACTGAAGCTTTCTTT. V and J are TRBV19 and TRBJ1-1, with TRBD1 as a possible D gene (5 bases). This CDR3 contains 15 residues. V was shortened by 2 bases and J by 5 bases, with 15 bases between the two germline ends. Germline lookup yields CDR1 LNHDA and CDR2 SQIVND (reference sequence). Full variable domain (remainder filled in from reference TRBV19 and TRBJ1-1): DGGITQSPKYLFRKEGQNVTLSCEQNLNHDAMYWYRQDPGQGLRLIYYSQIVNDFQKGDIAEGYSVSREKKESFPLTVTSAQKNPTAFYLCASSIKTGGGTEAFFGQGTRLTVV.

The chain has TRBV5-5 and TRBJ2-7, with 13 positions matching TRBD2. The trim removed 5 bases at V and 3 bases at J, leaving 5 bases unmatched. CDR1 is SGHKS, CDR2 YYEKEE, per germline (reference sequence). The CDR3 sequence is 15 residues long. CDR3 sequence (DNA): TGTGCCAGCAGGGTGACTAGCGGGGGGCTCTACGAGCAGTACTTC. Amino acid sequence: CASRVTSGGLYEQYF.

This rearrangement joins TRBV4-1 to TRBJ1-6, with a weak D call TRBD1 (5 bases). The V and J ends lost 1 base and 8 bases respectively, with 18 bases between them. In germline, CDR1 is MGHRA, CDR2 YSYEKL. CDR3 size: 17 residues. The CDR3 sequence is CASSQVNLGRVDSPLHF. The CDR3, as DNA: TGCGCCAGCAGCCAAGTTAATTTGGGCAGGGTCGATTCACCCCTCCACTTT.

The V gene is TRBV11-1, the J gene TRBJ2-5; D may be TRBD1 (5 bases). Per germline, CDR1 SGHAT and CDR2 FQDESV (reference sequence). V was clipped by 1 base and J by 7 bases, with 7 bases between them. The CDR3 runs to 12 residues. This chain's CDR3 is CASSLERGTQYF. The CDR3 DNA reads TGTGCCAGCAGCTTAGAAAGGGGGACCCAGTACTTC.

V gene TRBV6-1 combines with J gene TRBJ2-7; the match to TRBD2 covers 9 bases. Germline lookup yields CDR1 MNHNS and CDR2 SASEGT. The V gene end was trimmed by 3 bases and the J gene end by 1 base; junction bases not matched to a gene: 1. This CDR3 has 14 residues. In nucleotides, the CDR3 is TGTGCCAGCAGTGAGAGCGGGGGGTCCTACGAGCAGTACTTC. Its translation: CASSESGGSYEQYF.

The J gene is TRBJ2-6, the V gene TRBV6-1; D call uncertain. Between the trimmed V and J ends, which lost 3 bases and 3 bases, there was a span of 6 bases. This CDR3 region has 14 residues. CDR1 MNHNS and CDR2 SASEGT come from the germline V gene. The DNA for the CDR3 is TGTGCCAGCAGTGACGTCCGTGGGGCCAACGTCCTGACTTTC. As protein: CASSDVRGANVLTF.

The V call is TRBV27, the J call TRBJ1-1; no definite D call. The CDR3 is made up of 14 amino acids. The V and J ends lost 8 bases and 0 bases respectively, with 13 bases between them. The germline gives CDR1 MNHEY, CDR2 SMNVEV (reference sequence). CDR3 in amino acids: CASGQFGLNTEAFF. DNA of the CDR3: TGTGCCAGCGGGCAATTTGGTTTGAACACTGAAGCTTTCTTT.

Only one count was recorded for this clone. The chain joins TRBV19 to TRBJ2-3, with 11 bases fitting TRBD1. Losses at the gene ends were 4 bases for V and 2 bases for J; bases not matched to a gene: 17. CDR1 is LNHDA, CDR2 SQIVND, per germline (reference sequence). There are 20 residues in the CDR3. CDR3 amino acids: CASSTPPGQGGQRYTDTQYF. For the CDR3, the DNA is TGTGCCAGTAGTACTCCCCCGGGACAGGGGGGTCAACGGTACACAGATACGCAGTATTTT.

The V call is TRBV11-3, the J call TRBJ2-7, with D unresolved. The CDR3 contains 12 residues. Germline V gives CDR1 SGHNT, CDR2 YENEEA. Trimming took off 3 bases at V and 2 bases at J, with 5 bases between the two ends. Here the CDR3 reads CASSLTPYEQYF. The CDR3 region has the DNA TGTGCCAGCAGCTTGACACCCTACGAGCAGTACTTC.